This T cell receptor (beta chain) is drawn from a study of blood T cell repertoires in COVID-19. About the study: Samples came from the United States, Italy and Spain, spanning acute and convalescent COVID-19. From T cells, B-cell-depleted T cells, or PBMCs came the material, which was cDNA or gDNA.

This clone has only a few counts. Original data processing: From reference gene primer amplification, estimates of nucleated cell counts were derived. TCRdb's table, derived via immunoSEQ multiplex PCR, lists solely in-frame clones and lacks some. V and J calls and clone size follow that table, whereas D and trimming were derived from the DNA. The table includes 200,000 to 250,000 clones, approximately 80% detected once. CDR1 and CDR2 from the germline V gene are MGHRA and YSYEKL. With 0 bases removed from V and 9 bases from J, the gap between germline ends came to 15 bases. The CDR3 runs 15 residues.

The chain couples TRBV4-1 to TRBJ1-5; D is unresolved. The sample taken for sequencing was peripheral blood. The TCR was taken from a man over 45 with active or convalescent COVID-19. The CDR3 bases are TGCGCCAGCAGCCAAGATCACAGCAACATTTGGCCCCAGCATTTT. Encoded protein: CASSQDHSNIWPQHF.